This T cell receptor beta chain was retrieved from a study of cytomegalovirus exposure and HLA in healthy donors. This CDR3 region has 13 residues. With 2 bases removed from V and 4 bases from J, the gap between germline ends came to 9 bases. Germline CDR1 SGDLS, CDR2 YYNGEE. Primers included in the PCR were 60 Vbeta and 13 Jbeta primers. Profiled with immunoSEQ multiplex PCR; TCRdb holds only in-frame clones, not every one. This sample yields some 120,000 clones, of which around 9% are seen a single time; 4.5% to 5.5% belongs to the top ten. There are a few counts of this clone. Source material: PBMCs. The TCR sequence derives from a man aged 35-49 years in good health and CMV-seronegative. The chain joins TRBV9 to TRBJ2-5; D call uncertain. Written as DNA, the CDR3 is TGTGCCAGCAGCGTTCAGGTTGGAGAGACCCAGTACTTC. Protein sequence: CASSVQVGETQYF.